This TCR beta chain was sequenced during a study of patients and donors after allogeneic stem cell transplantation. From the RT-PCR reads, TCRdb called clonotypes with MiXCR, one entry per CDR3 protein. The table lists 400,000 to 450,000 distinct CDR3 sequences, roughly 16% of them singletons. The CDR3 length is 10 residues. The V gene's germline CDR1 is DFQATT and CDR2 SNEGSKA (reference sequence). V was cut by 6 bases and J by 7 bases, with 9 bases left in between. This TCR was recovered from a human donor who was either an allogeneic HSCT recipient or a stem cell or donor lymphocyte infusion donor (not recorded which). It is not recorded whose cells these are; they may come from a transplant donor. The sequencing input was blood, either unsorted or a sorted T cell fraction (not recorded which). This chain uses TRBV20-1 with TRBJ2-5; D call uncertain. This CDR3 is CSASYGTQYF. CDR3 bases: TGCAGTGCCAGCTACGGGACCCAGTACTTC.